This T cell receptor beta chain derives from a study of blood T cell repertoires in COVID-19. Study-wide background: From T cells, B-cell-depleted T cells, or PBMCs came the material, which was cDNA or gDNA.

The CDR3 runs 15 residues. V gave up 6 bases and J gave up 2 bases, with 13 bases separating them. Germline V gene data show CDR1 as KGHSH and CDR2 as LQKENI. Clones were sequenced by immunoSEQ multiplex PCR, and TCRdb holds only the in-frame ones, with some missing. The sample has about 63,000 clones, 80% to 90% seen once; the top ten hold approximately 3.5%. This clonotype originated in a woman in her 40s with acute COVID-19. Source material: PBMCs or T cells enriched from blood (not recorded which). The rearrangement links TRBV18 to TRBJ2-2; no reliable D call. CDR3 sequence: CASSPGSGNTGELFF. In nucleotides, the CDR3 is TGTGCCAGCTCTCCCGGCTCAGGCAACACCGGGGAGCTGTTTTTT.